The clone carrying this T cell receptor (beta chain) was observed a few times. This record comes from a study of T-cell reconstitution after alpha-beta-depleted transplantation in children. Germline CDR1 reads SGHRS; CDR2 reads YFSETQ. The CDR3 is 14 amino acids. The ends lost 4 bases at V and 6 bases at J; junction bases unmatched: 9. For TCRbeta, the library was prepared with unique molecular identifiers. TCRdb reprocessed the PCR reads with MiXCR, giving one entry per CDR3 protein. The sample yields about 360,000 distinct CDR3 sequences, about 14% seen once. This chain joins TRBV5-1 and TRBJ2-7, with 8 bases fitting TRBD1. The sequencing used PBMCs, collected from the stem cell graft. This TCR derives from a human donor who donated a stem cell graft to a child with Fanconi anemia. The CDR3 protein is CASSIGQGNREQYF. CDR3 DNA: TGCGCCAGCAGCATAGGACAGGGAAATCGCGAGCAGTACTTC.